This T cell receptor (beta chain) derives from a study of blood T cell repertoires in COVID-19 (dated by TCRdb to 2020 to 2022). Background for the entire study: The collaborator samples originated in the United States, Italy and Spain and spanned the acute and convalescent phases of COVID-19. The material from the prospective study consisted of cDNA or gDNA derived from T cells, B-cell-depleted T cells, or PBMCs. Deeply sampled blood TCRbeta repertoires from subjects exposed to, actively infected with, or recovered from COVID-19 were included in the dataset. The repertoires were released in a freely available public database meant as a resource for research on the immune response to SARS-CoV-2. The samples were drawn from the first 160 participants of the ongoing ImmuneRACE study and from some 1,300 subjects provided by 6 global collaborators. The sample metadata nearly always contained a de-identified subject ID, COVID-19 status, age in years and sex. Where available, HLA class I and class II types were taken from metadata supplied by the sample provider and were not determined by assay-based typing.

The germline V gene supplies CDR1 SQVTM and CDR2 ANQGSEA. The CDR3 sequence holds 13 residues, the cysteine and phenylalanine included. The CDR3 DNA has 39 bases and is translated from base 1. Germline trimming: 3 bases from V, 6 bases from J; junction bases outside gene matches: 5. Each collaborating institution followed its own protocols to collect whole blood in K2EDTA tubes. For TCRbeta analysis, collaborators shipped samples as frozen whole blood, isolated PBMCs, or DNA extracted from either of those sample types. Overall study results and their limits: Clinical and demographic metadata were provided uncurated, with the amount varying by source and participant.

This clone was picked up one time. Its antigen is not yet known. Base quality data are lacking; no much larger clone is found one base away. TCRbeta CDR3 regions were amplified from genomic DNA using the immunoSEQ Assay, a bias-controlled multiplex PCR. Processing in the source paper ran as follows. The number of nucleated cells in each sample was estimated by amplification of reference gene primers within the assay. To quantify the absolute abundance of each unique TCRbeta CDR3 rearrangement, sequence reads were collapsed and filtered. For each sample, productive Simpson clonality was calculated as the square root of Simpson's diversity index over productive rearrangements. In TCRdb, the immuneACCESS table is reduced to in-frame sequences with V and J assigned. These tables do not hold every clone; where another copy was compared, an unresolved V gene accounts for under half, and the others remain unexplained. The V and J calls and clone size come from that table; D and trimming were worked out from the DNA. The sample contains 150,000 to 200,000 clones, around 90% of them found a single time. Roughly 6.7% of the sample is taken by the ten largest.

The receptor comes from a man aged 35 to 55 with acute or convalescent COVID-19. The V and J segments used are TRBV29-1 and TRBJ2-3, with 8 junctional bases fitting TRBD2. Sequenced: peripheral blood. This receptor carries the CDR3 CSVEVGGVDTQYF. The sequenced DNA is TGCAGCGTTGAGGTCGGGGGGGTGGATACGCAGTATTTT.